The 2 T cell receptor beta chains listed next were all sequenced from one sample in a study of long-term antiretroviral therapy in people with HIV. Sequencing used immunoSEQ v3.0 at survey level. Clones were sequenced by immunoSEQ multiplex PCR, and TCRdb holds only the in-frame ones, with some missing. Seen here are about 19,000 clones, 60% to 85% observed once, and the top ten hold roughly 6.7%. The sample here was unsorted PBMCs, taken at the start of antiretroviral therapy, before treatment. Every receptor here comes from a young man with HIV.

This CDR3 is CASSIRRGETQYF. The DNA of the CDR3 is TGTGCCAGTAGTATTCGGCGAGGGGAGACCCAGTACTTC. The chain is built from TRBV19 and TRBJ2-5, with a tentative D call TRBD2 (5 bases). V shed 3 bases and J shed 5 bases, with 10 bases lying between them. Germline-derived CDR1 and CDR2 are LNHDA and SQIVND (reference sequence). The CDR3 has 13 residues.

V gene TRBV6-1 combines with J gene TRBJ2-7, with 11 bases that match TRBD1. Germline V gene sequence: CDR1 MNHNS, CDR2 SASEGT. This CDR3 spans 14 amino acids. J gave up 2 bases and V 6 bases, and 3 bases lay outside the gene matches. Here the CDR3 DNA reads TGTGCCAGCAGGCCGGGACAGGGGGCCTACGAGCAGTACTTC. Protein sequence: CASRPGQGAYEQYF.